Described below is a single T cell receptor beta chain sequence and its context. Its antigen is unidentified. Produced via immunoSEQ multiplex PCR; TCRdb's table is partial and in-frame only. There are some 72,000 clones in the sample; 80% to 95% occur only once, and roughly 9.6% lies in the top ten. These data are taken from a study of OX40 agonist ivuxolimab in advanced cancers. As for the study in general: Patients in dose escalation had liver, melanoma, kidney or head and neck cancers. Antecedent anti-PD-1, anti-PD-L1 or anti-CTLA-4 therapy was permissible, with about 40% having received some.

Enrollment shut out patients with autoimmune disease history or systemic immunosuppression. V lost 7 bases, J lost 2 bases, and 15 bases stayed unmatched. The CDR3 sequence is 18 residues long. The germline gives CDR1 SQVTM, CDR2 ANQGSEA. Study-level results: Expanded clones tended on average to be more numerous among CD8+ T cells than CD4+.

Sequenced material: CD4+ or CD8+ T cells sorted from blood, taken in a trial of the OX40 agonist ivuxolimab. The clonotype originates from an adult with an advanced solid tumor such as melanoma, head and neck, liver or kidney cancer. J is TRBJ2-1 and V is TRBV29-1; 12 bases agree with TRBD2. The CDR3 here is CSAPPALAGGDTYNEQFF. DNA for the CDR3: TGCAGCGCACCCCCCGCGCTAGCGGGGGGGGACACCTACAATGAGCAGTTCTTC.